This T cell receptor (beta chain) was profiled in a study of human thymus T cells. The study, taken as a whole, reports: Use of V and J genes seemed skewed within the thymic and blood repertoires.

In regard to this clone: Its antigen remains unidentified.

Thymic resections from corrective heart surgery supplied the tissue. Profiled with immunoSEQ multiplex PCR; TCRdb holds only in-frame clones, not every one. The table includes approximately 71,000 clones, about 95% detected once. Germline CDR1 is SGHAT and CDR2 is FQNNGV. V dropped 4 bases and J dropped 5; count of bases not matched to a gene: 4. The CDR3 runs 16 residues. The sequence was obtained from a girl under three years old with a congenital heart defect but otherwise immunologically healthy. Sequenced material: thymus tissue. The V and J genes are TRBV11-2 and TRBJ2-3; TRBD2 matches 15 bases. In DNA form, the CDR3 reads TGTGCCAGCAGCTGGGGACTAGCGGGAGGAAGAGATACGCAGTATTTT. It yields the protein CASSWGLAGGRDTQYF.